The subject of this entry is one T cell receptor (beta chain). Its antigen is not known. Sequencing was performed with immunoSEQ multiplex PCR; in TCRdb, only in-frame clones are kept and a portion is missing. The sample holds 70,000 or so clones, 70% to 85% seen once. This specimen belongs to a study of OX40 agonist ivuxolimab in advanced cancers. In the study overall: Partial responses occurred in three patients (one hepatocellular carcinoma, two cutaneous melanoma). General study points: Partly responding patients at 0.1-3.0 mg/kg showed some of the smallest clonal expansion. Researchers did not determine the expanded peripheral T cells' antigen specificity.

The material was CD4+ or CD8+ T cells sorted from blood, obtained in a trial of the OX40 agonist ivuxolimab. This receptor was obtained from an adult with an advanced solid tumor such as melanoma, head and neck, liver or kidney cancer.

The CDR3 coding sequence is TGTGCCAGCAGCCAGACAGGCACCTACGAGCAGTACTTC. Translation gives CASSQTGTYEQYF. The chain links TRBV5-4 to TRBJ2-7; possible D gene TRBD1, 6 bases. The CDR3 extends over 13 amino acids. V lost 4 bases and J lost 2, with 10 bases in between. Germline lookup yields CDR1 SGHNT and CDR2 YYREEE (reference sequence). The complete variable domain, with remaining parts taken from reference TRBV5-4 and TRBJ2-7, reads ETGVTQSPTHLIKTRGQQVTLRCSSQSGHNTVSWYQQALGQGPQFIFQYYREEENGRGNFPPRFSGLQFPNYSSELNVNALELDDSALYLCASSQTGTYEQYFGPGTRLTVT.